This TCR beta chain was sequenced for a study of identical twins. Study outcomes and limitations: Rather than following the same donors, the conclusions depended on cross-sectional statistical analysis. Out-of-frame beta chain sequences displayed weaker excess sharing between twins. Insertion counts were lower in abundant cord blood beta clonotypes, a trend that memory repertoires did not show.

Trimming cost V 6 bases and J 10 bases, with 16 bases left between them. The length of the CDR3 is 14 residues. In regard to this clonotype: Its antigen is still unknown.

In TCRdb, the 5' RACE reads were re-called with MiXCR into one record per CDR3 protein. The sample lists about 210,000 distinct CDR3 sequences, around a tenth occurring once. Healthy Caucasians, and only they, were the donors. V is TRBV12-3 or TRBV12-4 and J is TRBJ1-6; a possible D gene is TRBD1 (5 bases). Material for sequencing was memory (CD45RO+) T cells sorted from blood. The clonotype comes from a woman aged 18 to 35 in good health. This CDR3 is CASRTRQSTSPLHF. CDR3 DNA: TGTGCCAGCAGAACTAGACAGAGTACCTCACCCCTCCACTTT.